These T cell receptor beta chains were read from a single sample in a study of cytomegalovirus exposure and HLA in healthy donors. This table comes from immunoSEQ multiplex PCR, and its TCRdb copy is limited to in-frame clones, with some not included. This sample has roughly 200,000 clones; roughly 78% occur once, and the top ten carry roughly 0.64%. The specimen sequenced was PBMCs. Source of these receptors: a woman between 40 and 50 years old in good health and CMV-seronegative. CDR3s include the opening cysteine and the closing phenylalanine or tryptophan. Each record gives: V gene, clone size, D gene, J gene, CDR3 protein, CDR3 DNA. D genes are given only for firm matches. Not every row has a clone size; where given, it reads once, few, many or a size class.

v_call: TRBV5-6; clone_size: NA; d_call: TRBD1; j_call: TRBJ2-3; cdr3_aa: CASSFVPGQTDTQYF; cdr3_nt: TGTGCCAGCAGCTTTGTCCCGGGACAGACAGATACGCAGTATTTT
v_call: TRBV4-3; clone_size: NA; d_call: TRBD2; j_call: TRBJ2-1; cdr3_aa: CASSQELAGGRHEQFF; cdr3_nt: TGCGCCAGCAGCCAAGAATTAGCGGGAGGGCGTCATGAGCAGTTCTTC
v_call: TRBV5-1; clone_size: few; d_call: TRBD1; j_call: TRBJ1-2; cdr3_aa: CASSLLGQGGGYTF; cdr3_nt: TGCGCCAGCAGCCTACTTGGACAGGGGGGAGGCTACACCTTC
v_call: TRBV9; clone_size: NA; d_call: TRBD1; j_call: TRBJ2-7; cdr3_aa: CASSGPGQQTAEQYF; cdr3_nt: TGTGCCAGCAGCGGTCCGGGACAGCAAACGGCCGAGCAGTACTTC
v_call: TRBV6-5; clone_size: NA; d_call: NA; j_call: TRBJ1-2; cdr3_aa: CASSSGATYHYGYTF; cdr3_nt: TGTGCCAGCAGCTCTGGTGCAACCTACCACTATGGCTACACCTTC
v_call: TRBV6-4; clone_size: NA; d_call: TRBD1; j_call: TRBJ1-1; cdr3_aa: CASWDRSNTEAFF; cdr3_nt: TGTGCCAGCTGGGACAGGAGTAACACTGAAGCTTTCTTT
v_call: TRBV19; clone_size: NA; d_call: TRBD2; j_call: TRBJ2-7; cdr3_aa: CASSPGARGTSAKGYEQYF; cdr3_nt: TGTGCCAGTAGTCCCGGAGCCCGGGGGACTAGCGCGAAGGGCTACGAGCAGTACTTC
v_call: TRBV10-2; clone_size: few; d_call: TRBD1; j_call: TRBJ1-6; cdr3_aa: CASSLTGGENSPLHF; cdr3_nt: TGCGCCAGCAGTTTGACAGGGGGCGAAAATTCACCCCTCCACTTT
v_call: TRBV7-2; clone_size: few; d_call: NA; j_call: TRBJ1-5; cdr3_aa: CASSPAGQPQHF; cdr3_nt: TGTGCCAGCAGCCCCGCGGGACAGCCCCAGCATTTT
v_call: TRBV19; clone_size: NA; d_call: TRBD1; j_call: TRBJ1-4; cdr3_aa: CASSWTGADEKLFF; cdr3_nt: TGTGCCAGTAGCTGGACAGGCGCTGACGAAAAACTGTTTTTT
v_call: TRBV11-3; clone_size: NA; d_call: TRBD1; j_call: TRBJ1-3; cdr3_aa: CASSRDSSGNTIYF; cdr3_nt: TGTGCCAGCAGCCGGGACAGCTCTGGAAACACCATATATTTT
v_call: TRBV28; clone_size: NA; d_call: TRBD1; j_call: TRBJ2-1; cdr3_aa: CASTPPGQGFGNEQFF; cdr3_nt: TGTGCCAGCACCCCACCTGGACAGGGGTTCGGCAATGAGCAGTTCTTC
v_call: TRBV5-6; clone_size: NA; d_call: NA; j_call: TRBJ2-5; cdr3_aa: CASSFLSSGVRETQYF; cdr3_nt: TGTGCCAGCAGCTTTCTAAGCTCAGGGGTGCGGGAGACCCAGTACTTC
v_call: TRBV9; clone_size: NA; d_call: TRBD2; j_call: TRBJ2-1; cdr3_aa: CASSVGTSTNEQFF; cdr3_nt: TGTGCCAGCAGCGTAGGGACTAGCACCAATGAGCAGTTCTTC
v_call: TRBV27; clone_size: few; d_call: NA; j_call: TRBJ1-1; cdr3_aa: CASSPFSGTEAFF; cdr3_nt: TGTGCCAGCAGTCCTTTTAGCGGGACTGAAGCTTTCTTT
v_call: TRBV27; clone_size: NA; d_call: NA; j_call: TRBJ1-2; cdr3_aa: CASSLESQGHGYTF; cdr3_nt: TGTGCCAGCAGTTTAGAAAGTCAGGGCCATGGCTACACCTTC
v_call: TRBV19; clone_size: NA; d_call: NA; j_call: TRBJ2-2; cdr3_aa: CATGHLAGELFF; cdr3_nt: TGTGCCACCGGACACTTGGCCGGGGAGCTGTTTTTT
v_call: TRBV27; clone_size: once; d_call: TRBD2; j_call: TRBJ2-7; cdr3_aa: CASSLSGLVGYEQYF; cdr3_nt: TGTGCCAGCAGTTTATCAGGACTAGTGGGCTACGAGCAGTACTTC
v_call: TRBV19; clone_size: NA; d_call: TRBD2; j_call: TRBJ2-1; cdr3_aa: CASSIEVAGAWNEQFF; cdr3_nt: TGTGCCAGTAGTATAGAAGTAGCGGGAGCTTGGAATGAGCAGTTCTTC
v_call: TRBV27; clone_size: NA; d_call: TRBD2; j_call: TRBJ2-1; cdr3_aa: CASGSGGAGYNEQFF; cdr3_nt: TGTGCCAGCGGAAGCGGGGGGGCTGGGTACAATGAGCAGTTCTTC
v_call: TRBV7-9; clone_size: NA; d_call: TRBD1; j_call: TRBJ2-5; cdr3_aa: CASSVTGTVGLQETQYF; cdr3_nt: TGTGCCAGCAGCGTGACCGGGACAGTGGGCCTTCAAGAGACCCAGTACTTC
v_call: TRBV14; clone_size: NA; d_call: TRBD2; j_call: TRBJ2-1; cdr3_aa: CASSQVGTSGNDEQFF; cdr3_nt: TGTGCCAGCAGCCAAGTAGGGACTAGCGGGAACGATGAGCAGTTCTTC
v_call: TRBV5-1; clone_size: NA; d_call: NA; j_call: TRBJ2-1; cdr3_aa: CASSFGYNEQFF; cdr3_nt: TGCGCCAGCAGCTTCGGTTACAATGAGCAGTTCTTC
v_call: TRBV7-9; clone_size: NA; d_call: TRBD1; j_call: TRBJ1-1; cdr3_aa: CASSLAGQFTEAFF; cdr3_nt: TGTGCCAGCAGCTTAGCGGGACAGTTCACTGAAGCTTTCTTT
v_call: TRBV21-1; clone_size: once; d_call: NA; j_call: TRBJ1-1; cdr3_aa: CASSAGQGTEAFF; cdr3_nt: TGTGCCAGCAGCGCTGGACAGGGAACCGAAGCTTTCTTT
v_call: TRBV7-9; clone_size: NA; d_call: TRBD1; j_call: TRBJ1-3; cdr3_aa: CASSLPRQGARSGNTIYF; cdr3_nt: TGTGCCAGCAGCTTGCCCAGACAGGGGGCTAGATCTGGAAACACCATATATTTT
v_call: TRBV19; clone_size: few; d_call: TRBD1; j_call: TRBJ1-3; cdr3_aa: CASTQGAGNTIYF; cdr3_nt: TGTGCCAGTACCCAGGGGGCCGGAAACACCATATATTTT
v_call: TRBV7-9; clone_size: once; d_call: TRBD1; j_call: TRBJ2-5; cdr3_aa: CASSPKGQRYSETQYF; cdr3_nt: TGTGCCAGCAGCCCGAAGGGACAGAGGTACAGCGAGACCCAGTACTTC
v_call: TRBV28; clone_size: once; d_call: NA; j_call: TRBJ1-5; cdr3_aa: CASNEPVGNQPQHF; cdr3_nt: TGTGCCAGCAACGAACCGGTAGGCAATCAGCCCCAGCATTTT
v_call: TRBV19; clone_size: NA; d_call: TRBD1; j_call: TRBJ1-6; cdr3_aa: CASSKRGQGAYNSPLHF; cdr3_nt: TGTGCCAGTAGTAAACGGGGACAGGGCGCCTATAATTCACCCCTCCACTTT
v_call: TRBV7-2; clone_size: NA; d_call: NA; j_call: TRBJ1-4; cdr3_aa: CASTQTSATNEKLFF; cdr3_nt: TGTGCCAGCACACAGACCTCTGCAACTAATGAAAAACTGTTTTTT
v_call: TRBV5-1; clone_size: once; d_call: TRBD2; j_call: TRBJ2-1; cdr3_aa: CASSLEAGGFYEQFF; cdr3_nt: TGCGCCAGCAGCTTGGAAGCGGGAGGCTTTTATGAGCAGTTCTTC
v_call: TRBV9; clone_size: NA; d_call: TRBD2; j_call: TRBJ2-5; cdr3_aa: CASSTRGTSGETQYF; cdr3_nt: TGTGCCAGCAGCACCAGAGGGACTAGCGGGGAGACCCAGTACTTC
v_call: TRBV28; clone_size: NA; d_call: TRBD1; j_call: TRBJ2-7; cdr3_aa: CASSLRTGFREQYF; cdr3_nt: TGTGCCAGCAGTTTAAGGACAGGGTTTAGGGAGCAGTACTTC
v_call: TRBV6-6; clone_size: NA; d_call: TRBD2; j_call: TRBJ2-7; cdr3_aa: CASRGLAGVKEQYF; cdr3_nt: TGTGCCAGCAGGGGACTAGCGGGAGTAAAAGAGCAGTACTTC
v_call: TRBV27; clone_size: NA; d_call: NA; j_call: TRBJ1-5; cdr3_aa: CASSLGGAHQPQHF; cdr3_nt: TGTGCCAGCAGTTTGGGAGGGGCTCATCAGCCCCAGCATTTT
v_call: TRBV6-1; clone_size: NA; d_call: NA; j_call: TRBJ1-2; cdr3_aa: CASSEGGDPSYGYTF; cdr3_nt: TGTGCCAGCAGTGAAGGGGGCGACCCGAGCTATGGCTACACCTTC
v_call: TRBV30; clone_size: few; d_call: NA; j_call: TRBJ1-1; cdr3_aa: CAWSRDSRPEAFF; cdr3_nt: TGTGCCTGGAGTCGCGACAGTAGGCCTGAAGCTTTCTTT
v_call: TRBV7-8; clone_size: NA; d_call: NA; j_call: TRBJ1-4; cdr3_aa: CASSLDQGWEKLFF; cdr3_nt: TGTGCCAGCAGCTTAGACCAGGGTTGGGAAAAACTGTTTTTT
v_call: TRBV27; clone_size: NA; d_call: TRBD1; j_call: TRBJ2-7; cdr3_aa: CASSLSTGNPYEQYF; cdr3_nt: TGTGCCAGCAGTTTGTCGACAGGGAACCCCTACGAGCAGTACTTC
v_call: TRBV7-2; clone_size: NA; d_call: TRBD1; j_call: TRBJ1-3; cdr3_aa: CASSRDRPSSGNTIYF; cdr3_nt: TGTGCCAGCAGTCGGGACAGGCCCAGCTCTGGAAACACCATATATTTT
v_call: TRBV2; clone_size: NA; d_call: NA; j_call: TRBJ2-1; cdr3_aa: CASSVNRAERQFF; cdr3_nt: TGTGCCAGCAGTGTGAACAGGGCGGAAAGGCAGTTCTTC